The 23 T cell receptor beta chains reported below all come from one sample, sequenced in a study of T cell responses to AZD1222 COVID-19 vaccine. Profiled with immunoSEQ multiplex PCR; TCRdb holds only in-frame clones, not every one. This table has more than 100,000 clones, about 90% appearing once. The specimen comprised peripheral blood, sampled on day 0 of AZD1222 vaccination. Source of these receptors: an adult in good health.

The CDR3 spells CAWSAPRLAGYENIQYF. The CDR3 DNA sequence: TGTGCCTGGAGTGCACCGAGACTAGCGGGGTACGAAAACATTCAGTACTTC. The chain uses TRBV30 and TRBJ2-4, with TRBD2 matching over 11 bases. Germline V lookup: CDR1 GTSNPN, CDR2 SVGIG (reference sequence). V shed 1 base, J shed 5 bases, and the junction held 10 bases outside the gene matches. This CDR3 has 17 amino acids. The full variable domain, completed using reference TRBV30 and TRBJ2-4, is SQTIHQWPATLVQPVGSPLSLECTVEGTSNPNLYWYRQAAGRGLQLLFYSVGIGQISSEVPQNLSASRPQDRQFILSSKKLLLSDSGFYLCAWSAPRLAGYENIQYFGAGTRLSVL.

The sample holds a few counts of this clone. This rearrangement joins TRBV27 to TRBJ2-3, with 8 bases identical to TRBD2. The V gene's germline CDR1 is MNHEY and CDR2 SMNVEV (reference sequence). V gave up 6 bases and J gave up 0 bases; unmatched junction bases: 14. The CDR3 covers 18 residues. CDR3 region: CASRPRRGGETSTDTQYF. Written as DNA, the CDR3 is TGTGCCAGCAGGCCCCGTCGGGGGGGGGAAACTAGCACAGATACGCAGTATTTT.

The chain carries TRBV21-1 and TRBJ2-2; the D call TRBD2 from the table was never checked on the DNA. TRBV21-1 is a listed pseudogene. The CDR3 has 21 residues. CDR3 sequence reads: CASSKGVRGFAGQANTGELFF. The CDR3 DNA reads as TGTGCCAGCAGCAAAGGGGTTCGGGGGTTTGCGGGGCAAGCGAACACCGGGGAGCTGTTTTTT.

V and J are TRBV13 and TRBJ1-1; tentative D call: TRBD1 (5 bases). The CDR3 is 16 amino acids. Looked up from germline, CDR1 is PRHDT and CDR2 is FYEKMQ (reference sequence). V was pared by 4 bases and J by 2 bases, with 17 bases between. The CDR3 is CASSSSEGFFNTEAFF. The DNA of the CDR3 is TGTGCCAGCAGCTCCTCAGAGGGGTTTTTCAACACTGAAGCTTTCTTT.

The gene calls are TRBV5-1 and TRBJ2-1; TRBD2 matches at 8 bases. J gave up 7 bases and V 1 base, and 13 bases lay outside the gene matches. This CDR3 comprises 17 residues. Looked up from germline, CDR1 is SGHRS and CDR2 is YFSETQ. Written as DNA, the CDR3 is TGCGCCAGCAGCTTGTCGGAGAGCGGGAGAGGTTGGAATGAGCAGTTCTTC. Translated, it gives CASSLSESGRGWNEQFF.

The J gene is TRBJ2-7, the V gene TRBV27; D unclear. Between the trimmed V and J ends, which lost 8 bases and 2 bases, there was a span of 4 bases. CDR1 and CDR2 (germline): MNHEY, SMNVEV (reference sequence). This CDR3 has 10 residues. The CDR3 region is CASGTYEQYF. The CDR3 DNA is TGTGCCAGCGGCACCTACGAGCAGTACTTC.

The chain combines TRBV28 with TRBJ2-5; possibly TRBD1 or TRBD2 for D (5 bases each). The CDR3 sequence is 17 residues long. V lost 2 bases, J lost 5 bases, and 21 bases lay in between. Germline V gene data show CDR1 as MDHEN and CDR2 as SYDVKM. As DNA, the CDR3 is TGTGCCAGCAGTTTAGGGGGAGCCTTTTTGGGGATGGAGACCCAGTACTTC. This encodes CASSLGGAFLGMETQYF.

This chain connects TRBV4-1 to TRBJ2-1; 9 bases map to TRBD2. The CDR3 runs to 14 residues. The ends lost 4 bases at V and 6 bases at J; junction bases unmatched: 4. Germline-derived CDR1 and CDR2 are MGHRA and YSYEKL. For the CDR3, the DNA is TGCGCCAGCAGCCCGCTAGCGGGGTTCAATGAGCAGTTCTTC. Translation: CASSPLAGFNEQFF.

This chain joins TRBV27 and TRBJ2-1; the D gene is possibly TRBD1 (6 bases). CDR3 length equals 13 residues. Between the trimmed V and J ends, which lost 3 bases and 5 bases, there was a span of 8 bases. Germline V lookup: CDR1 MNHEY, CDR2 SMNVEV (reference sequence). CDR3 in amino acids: CASSFPGDNEQFF. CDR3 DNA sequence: TGTGCCAGCAGTTTTCCAGGGGACAATGAGCAGTTCTTC.

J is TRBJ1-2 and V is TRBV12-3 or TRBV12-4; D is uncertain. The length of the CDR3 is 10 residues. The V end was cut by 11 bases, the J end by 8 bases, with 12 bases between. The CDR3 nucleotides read TGTGCCGCCTCGAGAGGGGGCTACACCTTC. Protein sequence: CAASRGGYTF.

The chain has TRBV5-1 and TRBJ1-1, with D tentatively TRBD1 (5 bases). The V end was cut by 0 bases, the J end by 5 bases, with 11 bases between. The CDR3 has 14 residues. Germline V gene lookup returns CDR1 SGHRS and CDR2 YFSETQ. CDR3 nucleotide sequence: TGCGCCAGCAGCTTGGAACTGGGGCGGACTGAAGCTTTCTTT. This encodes CASSLELGRTEAFF. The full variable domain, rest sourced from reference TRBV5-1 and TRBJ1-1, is KAGVTQTPRYLIKTRGQQVTLSCSPISGHRSVSWYQQTPGQGLQFLFEYFSETQRNKGNFPGRFSGRQFSNSRSEMNVSTLELGDSALYLCASSLELGRTEAFFGQGTRLTVV.

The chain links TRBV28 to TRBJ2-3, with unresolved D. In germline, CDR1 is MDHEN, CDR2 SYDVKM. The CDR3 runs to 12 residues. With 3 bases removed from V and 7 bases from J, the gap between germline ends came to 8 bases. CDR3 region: CASSFTENTQYF. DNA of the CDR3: TGTGCCAGCAGTTTCACAGAGAATACGCAGTATTTT.

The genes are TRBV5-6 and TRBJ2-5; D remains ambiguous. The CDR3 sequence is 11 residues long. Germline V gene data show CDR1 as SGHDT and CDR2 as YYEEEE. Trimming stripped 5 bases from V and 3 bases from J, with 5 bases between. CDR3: CASRGEETQYF. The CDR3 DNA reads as TGTGCCAGCAGGGGTGAAGAGACCCAGTACTTC.

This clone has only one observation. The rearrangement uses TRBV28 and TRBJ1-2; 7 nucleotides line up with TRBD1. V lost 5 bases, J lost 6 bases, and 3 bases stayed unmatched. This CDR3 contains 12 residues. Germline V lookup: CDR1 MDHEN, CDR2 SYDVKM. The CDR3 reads CASSIQGDGYTF. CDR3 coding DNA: TGTGCCAGCAGTATCCAGGGGGATGGCTACACCTTC.

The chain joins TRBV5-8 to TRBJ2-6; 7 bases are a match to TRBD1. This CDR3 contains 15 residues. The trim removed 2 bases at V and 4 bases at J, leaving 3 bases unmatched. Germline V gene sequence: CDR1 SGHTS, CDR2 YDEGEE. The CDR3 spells CASSLQGSGANVLTF. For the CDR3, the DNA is TGTGCCAGCAGCTTACAGGGGTCCGGGGCCAACGTCCTGACTTTC.

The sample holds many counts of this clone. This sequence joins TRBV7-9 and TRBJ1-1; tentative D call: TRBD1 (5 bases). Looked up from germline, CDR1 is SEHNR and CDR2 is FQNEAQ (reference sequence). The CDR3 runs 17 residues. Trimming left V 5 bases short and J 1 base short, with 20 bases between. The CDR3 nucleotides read TGTGCCAGCAGCCGACATTCGTGGGAGGGGAAGAACACTGAAGCTTTCTTT. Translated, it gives CASSRHSWEGKNTEAFF.

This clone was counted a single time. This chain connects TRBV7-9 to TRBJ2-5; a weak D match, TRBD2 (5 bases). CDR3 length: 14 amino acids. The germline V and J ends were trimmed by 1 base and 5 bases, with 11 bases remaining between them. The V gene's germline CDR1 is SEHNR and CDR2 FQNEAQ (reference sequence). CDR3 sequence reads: CASSLELGEETQYF. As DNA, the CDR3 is TGTGCCAGCAGCTTAGAACTGGGAGAGGAGACCCAGTACTTC.

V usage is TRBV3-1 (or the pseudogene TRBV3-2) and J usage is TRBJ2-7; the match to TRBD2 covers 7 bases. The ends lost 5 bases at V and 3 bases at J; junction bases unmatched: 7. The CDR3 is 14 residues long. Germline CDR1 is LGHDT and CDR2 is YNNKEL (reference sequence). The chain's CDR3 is CASSVAGPFYEQYF. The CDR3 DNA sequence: TGTGCCAGCAGCGTAGCGGGTCCCTTCTACGAGCAGTACTTC.

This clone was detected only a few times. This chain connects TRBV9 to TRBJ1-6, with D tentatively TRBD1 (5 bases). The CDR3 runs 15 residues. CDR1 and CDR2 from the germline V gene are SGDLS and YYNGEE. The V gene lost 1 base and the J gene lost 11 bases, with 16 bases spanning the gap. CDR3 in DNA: TGTGCCAGCAGCGTATCGCCCGGGGCTGGAACACCCCTCCACTTT. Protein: CASSVSPGAGTPLHF.

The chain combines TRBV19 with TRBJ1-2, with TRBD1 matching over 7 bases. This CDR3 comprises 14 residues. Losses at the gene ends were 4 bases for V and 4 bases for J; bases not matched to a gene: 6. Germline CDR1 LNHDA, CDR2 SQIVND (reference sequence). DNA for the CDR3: TGTGCCAGTAGTACGGGCAGGGGGGGCTATGGCTACACCTTC. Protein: CASSTGRGGYGYTF.

CDR3 DNA sequence: TGCGCCAGCAGCTTGGAGCAGGGCGGCACCGGGGAGCTGTTTTTT. Its translation is CASSLEQGGTGELFF. The rearrangement links TRBV5-1 to TRBJ2-2; possible D gene TRBD1, 5 bases. This CDR3 contains 15 residues. Germline V gene data show CDR1 as SGHRS and CDR2 as YFSETQ. V shed 0 bases and J shed 4 bases, with 10 bases lying between them.

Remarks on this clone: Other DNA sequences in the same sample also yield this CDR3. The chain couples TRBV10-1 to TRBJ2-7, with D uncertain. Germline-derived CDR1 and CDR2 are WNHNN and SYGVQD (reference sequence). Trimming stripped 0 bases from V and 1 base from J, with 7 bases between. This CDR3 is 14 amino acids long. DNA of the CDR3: TGCGCCAGCAGTGAGTCCGGCAGTTCCTACGAGCAGTACTTC. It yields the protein CASSESGSSYEQYF.

CDR3 in DNA: TGCGCCAGCAGCTTGGCCACGGGCGCCTACTCCTACGAGCAGTACTTC. Amino acids: CASSLATGAYSYEQYF. The chain is built from TRBV5-1 and TRBJ2-7; no clear D gene. This CDR3 has 16 residues. Germline values: CDR1 SGHRS, CDR2 YFSETQ. V was cut by 0 bases and J by 0 bases, with 13 bases left in between.